This record concerns one T cell receptor (beta chain) sequence. What this receptor recognizes is not known. Base qualities were left out, and no much larger clone turns up one base away. The entry originates in a study of cytomegalovirus exposure and HLA in healthy donors (dated by TCRdb to the late 2010s). Context from the whole study: An earlier analysis of some 600 of the donors reported 250 to 300 Gb of sequence data and 117 million unique TCR beta sequences obtained from about 179 million T cells. Approximately 310 gigabases of sequencing data and 70 million to 100 million unique TCR sequences made up an early release that covered approximately 700 HLA-typed donors. A separate validation cohort of 90 to 150 different subjects was used in addition to the approximately 640-subject first cohort. The number of typed donors differed by locus: about 629-630 for A, B, C, DRB1 and DQB1; approximately 520 for DQA1; some 590 for DPA1; and 400 to 480 for DPB1. Genome-wide SNP genotypes for about 60% of the 666 donors were used in a later genetic analysis, which treated that subset as a discovery cohort. The T cell repertoires of some 700 subjects were profiled by immunosequencing and related to cytomegalovirus serostatus. The genetic ancestry cluster associated with self-reported Caucasian donors included 81% of the roughly 400 genotyped donors. A later analysis re-analyzed previously published TCR beta repertoires from about 600 donors and added high-resolution HLA genotyping to study TCR occurrence patterns. An earlier analysis of 587 of the donors used high-throughput TCR beta sequencing to judge whether each TCR beta V gene segment behaved as functional or pseudogenic. HLA typing covered class I and class II loci at four-digit resolution. The study aimed to test whether cataloging public T cell receptors could reveal signatures of past pathogen exposure. Across around 400 genotyped donors of the cohort, an average of about 240,000 unique TCR beta nucleotide sequences per donor were sequenced, and roughly 20% of those sequences were non-productive. Rather than using new phenotypic data, the later analysis identified candidate immune exposures from TCR beta sequences and from how often those sequences occurred across donors. Every repertoire in the discovery cohort had been generated on one and the same sequencing platform. The study combined high-throughput TCR immunosequencing, statistical association of individual TCRs with disease status, and machine learning to predict cytomegalovirus infection status. Donor age, sex, ethnicity and CMV serostatus were compiled together with the repertoire data. Roughly five DR-DQ haplotypes were handled as single units for association and clustering because linkage in the cohort was strong.

In total, 666 healthy bone marrow donors made up the cohort. Cohort members were all nominally healthy when sampled, although unrecorded immune exposures were likely present. The donor tested CMV seropositive and was one of the 289 seropositive cohort members. Every donor gave a peripheral blood sample, and the peripheral blood mononuclear cells from that sample were used for TCR beta sequencing. Genomic DNA extraction from the blood cell samples was performed with the Qiagen DNeasy Blood Extraction Kit. The library was prepared using the immunoSEQ multiplex PCR assay. For the multiplex PCR, a mixture combining 60 forward primers for TCR Vbeta segments and 13 reverse primers for TCR Jbeta segments was used. A multiplex PCR assay on genomic DNA amplified the CDR3 region of rearranged TCR beta genes. The Illumina HiSeq System was used to sequence the amplified TCR beta libraries as 87-base-pair reads. In the original analysis: In a later analysis, some 80 million unique TCR beta chains were counted across the roughly 670 repertoires, and about 9.9 million of these chains were shared by at least two donors. A nearest-neighbor algorithm error-corrected the raw reads and collapsed the reads into unique sequences, merging closely related sequences to remove PCR and sequencing errors. V, D and J gene segments were assigned by aligning CDR3 sequences to IMGT reference sequences. For a sequence to be retained, a match of at least six nucleotides was required to both a V gene segment and a J gene segment. A rearrangement was called productive if the CDR3 had no stop codons and remained in frame with V and J, and every other rearrangement was called non-productive. CDR3 was defined according to IMGT convention as the region running from the second conserved V-encoded cysteine to the conserved J-encoded phenylalanine. Sequences without an unambiguous match to a single V gene segment were excluded from the earlier analysis of about 630 of the donors. In an earlier analysis of several hundred of the donors, V segments were called functional above 56.7% productive rearrangements and were called segregating when the between-donor standard deviation exceeded 5%. A statistical classification framework was built to diagnose cytomegalovirus status from the catalog of TCR beta chain sequences. V and J gene assignment, in a later analysis, came from comparing TCR nucleotide sequences with IMGT/GENE-DB human TR gene sequences. The TCRdist pipeline was used in a later analysis to assign CDR3 sequences and most-parsimonious VDJ recombination scenarios. In a later analysis, each TCR beta chain was defined by its CDR3 amino acid sequence together with its V-gene family, and reads lacking a unique V-gene family were excluded. A later analysis removed 500 to 600 highly shared, low-generation-probability nucleotide sequences to deal with suspected cross-contamination and a sequencing artifact. In a later analysis, a clonal expansion index for each public chain was calculated from normalized within-repertoire ranks of inferred template counts. A later analysis computed generation probabilities with a VDJ recombination model fitted to out-of-frame rearrangements, and checked the results against IGoR. In a later analysis, hypergeometric tests were used to score TCR-TCR, TCR-HLA and TCR-CMV co-occurrence, with a repertoire-size bias correction applied to TCR pairs. A later analysis estimated false discovery rates by permuting HLA or CMV assignments 20 times. A later analysis grouped co-occurring TCRs with DBSCAN, adding TCRdist sequence similarity when clustering within HLA-allele-positive subsets. Co-occurrence clustering excluded repertoires with fewer than 30,000 or more than 120,000 public chains, plus five with anomalous nucleotide sharing. TCRdb obtained this table from immuneACCESS and retained in-frame rearrangements with V and J assigned. These tables miss some clones; where compared with another copy, unresolved V genes account for less than half of the shortfall, and the remainder is unexplained. From that table come the V and J calls and clone size; the DNA was used to work out D and trimming. The sample table shows 50,000 to 70,000 clones, and more than 70% are seen once. The ten largest clones take up 6.8% of the sample.

The research as a whole found: Sequencing depth was assumed to be roughly uniform across donors in the presence/absence analyses, though that assumption may not hold. In an earlier analysis of more than 500 of the donors, most TCR beta V segments appeared in productive rearrangements about 90% or about 30% of the time, broadly matching IMGT annotations. The study listed approximately 150 TCR beta chains as associated with cytomegalovirus. In a later analysis, HLA-associated TCR beta chains showed more clonal expansion and lower generation probabilities than non-associated chains that were equally common. Most CMV-associated TCR beta chains appeared to be HLA-restricted in a later analysis, and the HLA associations seemed to be driven largely by CMV exposure. The 87-base-pair reads could not distinguish some IMGT-functional V segments, including TRBV6-2 and TRBV6-3, so those segments were excluded. Because HLA typing was missing for some donors at each locus, association tests included only the typed subset. A few of the identified cytomegalovirus-associated TCR beta chains were confirmed in vitro to be specific for cytomegalovirus antigens. A group of highly shared sequence variants was considered likely to be a technical artifact of the sequencing pipeline. A further reported finding was that TCR beta sequences accurately predicted the HLA-A and HLA-B alleles for most subjects in the first cohort. For the cohort, immune exposure information was limited to CMV serostatus. In a later genetic analysis, fewer N-insertions in productive TCRs were reported among donors in an Asian-associated ancestry cluster than the roughly 700-donor mean. While some public TCRs were present in many individuals, most TCR sequences turned up only very rarely across donors. Correlated functional status among segregating V segments might reflect linkage disequilibrium, but an unknown experimental factor could not be ruled out. When HLA alleles, especially DR and DQ, strongly co-occurred, attributing TCR associations to individual alleles was difficult. According to a later analysis, TCR association rates differed among HLA loci, with DRB1 alleles showing the most associated TCRs and HLA-C alleles showing the fewest. At a false discovery rate of 0.05, a later analysis linked 16,951 TCR beta sequences to specific HLA alleles. Only TCR beta chains were sequenced in this cohort, and the absence of alpha or paired-chain data limited detectable features. Seventeen rarely observed V segments, including chromosome 9 orphons, were excluded from the earlier analysis of almost 600 of the donors because counts were too low. In both the original and validation cohorts, the classifier was reported to diagnose cytomegalovirus status with high specificity and sensitivity. In a later genetic analysis, a missense DCLRE1C variant was associated with V-gene and J-gene trimming of TCR beta chains, and the association was replicated in an independent cohort. The authors suggested that the approach could potentially be extended to other disease states and immunological phenotypes. A later analysis reported that several top co-occurrence clusters appeared linked to parvovirus B19, influenza, CMV and Epstein-Barr virus.

V and J are trimmed by 3 bases and 6 bases, and the gene matches miss 1 base of the junction. From a lookup of the germline V gene (reference sequence), CDR1 and CDR2 are LNHNV and YYDKDF. Including the terminal cysteine and phenylalanine, the CDR3 comprises 14 residues. Here the CDR3 DNA is all that survives: 42 bases in frame from base 1. This sequence originates from a man under 40 in good health and CMV-seropositive. This chain is built from TRBV15 and TRBJ1-6, with TRBD1 identical over 8 junction bases. The sample was PBMCs. The DNA reads TGTGCCACCAGCAGGGGACAGGTTAATTCACCCCTCCACTTT. Its product reads: CATSRGQVNSPLHF.